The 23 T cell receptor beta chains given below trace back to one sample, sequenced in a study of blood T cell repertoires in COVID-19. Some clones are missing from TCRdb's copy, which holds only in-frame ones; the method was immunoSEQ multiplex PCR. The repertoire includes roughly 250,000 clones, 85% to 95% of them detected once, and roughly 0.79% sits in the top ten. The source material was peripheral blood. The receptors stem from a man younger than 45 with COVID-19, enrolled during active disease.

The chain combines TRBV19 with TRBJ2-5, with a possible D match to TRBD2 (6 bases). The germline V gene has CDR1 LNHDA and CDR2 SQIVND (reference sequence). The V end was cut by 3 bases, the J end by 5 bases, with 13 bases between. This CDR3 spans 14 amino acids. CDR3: CASSIGWAGETQYF. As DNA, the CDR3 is TGTGCCAGTAGTATCGGTTGGGCGGGGGAGACCCAGTACTTC. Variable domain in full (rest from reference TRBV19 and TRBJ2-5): DGGITQSPKYLFRKEGQNVTLSCEQNLNHDAMYWYRQDPGQGLRLIYYSQIVNDFQKGDIAEGYSVSREKKESFPLTVTSAQKNPTAFYLCASSIGWAGETQYFGPGTRLLVL.

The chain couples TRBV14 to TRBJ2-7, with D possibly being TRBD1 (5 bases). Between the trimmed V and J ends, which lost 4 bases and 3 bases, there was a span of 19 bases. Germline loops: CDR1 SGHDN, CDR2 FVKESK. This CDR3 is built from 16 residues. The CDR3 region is CASSPRQLSLFYEQYF. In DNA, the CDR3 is TGTGCCAGCAGCCCTCGACAGCTTTCCTTATTCTACGAGCAGTACTTC.

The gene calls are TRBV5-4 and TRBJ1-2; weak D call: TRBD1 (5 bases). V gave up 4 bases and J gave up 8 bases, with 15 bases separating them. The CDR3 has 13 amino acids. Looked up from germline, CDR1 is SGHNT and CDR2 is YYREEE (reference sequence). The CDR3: CASSALGVRGYTF. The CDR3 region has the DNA TGTGCCAGCAGCGCCTTAGGGGTGAGAGGCTACACCTTC.

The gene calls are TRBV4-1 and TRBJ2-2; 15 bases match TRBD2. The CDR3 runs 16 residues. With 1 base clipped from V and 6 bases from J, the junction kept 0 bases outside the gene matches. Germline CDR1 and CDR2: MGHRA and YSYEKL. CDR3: CASSQGTSGGAGELFF. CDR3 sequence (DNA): TGCGCCAGCAGCCAAGGGACTAGCGGGGGGGCCGGGGAGCTGTTTTTT.

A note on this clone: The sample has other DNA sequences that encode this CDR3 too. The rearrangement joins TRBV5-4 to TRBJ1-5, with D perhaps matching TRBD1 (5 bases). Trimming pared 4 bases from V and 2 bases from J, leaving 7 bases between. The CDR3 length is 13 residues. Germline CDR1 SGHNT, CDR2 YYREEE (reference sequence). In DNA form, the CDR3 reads TGTGCCAGCAGCCCGGGGGGCAATCAGCCCCAGCATTTT. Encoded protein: CASSPGGNQPQHF.

CDR3 region: CAINRTSGSDTEAFF. The CDR3 DNA is TGTGCCATCAATCGGACATCGGGTTCGGACACTGAAGCTTTCTTT. The chain couples TRBV10-3 to TRBJ1-1; D may be TRBD1 (5 bases). With 7 bases removed from V and 3 bases from J, the gap between germline ends came to 18 bases. This CDR3 spans 15 amino acids. Germline values: CDR1 ENHRY, CDR2 SYGVKD.

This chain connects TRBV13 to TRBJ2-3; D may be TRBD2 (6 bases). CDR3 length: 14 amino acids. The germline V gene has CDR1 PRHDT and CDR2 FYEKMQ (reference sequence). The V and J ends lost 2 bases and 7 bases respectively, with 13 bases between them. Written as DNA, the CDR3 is TGTGCCAGCAGCTTATTACTAGCTGGCCATACGCAGTATTTT. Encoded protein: CASSLLLAGHTQYF.

The CDR3 DNA reads TGTGCCAGCAGCGGTGACAGGCAACCACAAAGGGGGACGCAGTATTTT. Protein: CASSGDRQPQRGTQYF. This rearrangement joins TRBV3-1 (or the pseudogene TRBV3-2) to TRBJ2-3; tentative D call: TRBD1 (6 bases). The germline gives CDR1 LGHDT, CDR2 YNNKEL (reference sequence). This CDR3 is 16 amino acids long. V gave up 5 bases and J gave up 9 bases, with 24 bases separating them.

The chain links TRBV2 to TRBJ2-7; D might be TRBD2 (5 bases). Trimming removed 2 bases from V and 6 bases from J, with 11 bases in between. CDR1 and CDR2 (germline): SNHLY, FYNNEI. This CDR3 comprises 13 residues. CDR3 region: CASSEYRGGEQYF. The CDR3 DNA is TGTGCCAGCAGTGAATACCGGGGTGGCGAGCAGTACTTC.

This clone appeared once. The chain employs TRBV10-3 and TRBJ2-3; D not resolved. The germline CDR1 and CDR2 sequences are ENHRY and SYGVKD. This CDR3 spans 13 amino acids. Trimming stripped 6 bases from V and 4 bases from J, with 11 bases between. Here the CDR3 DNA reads TGTGCCATCAGCCAGACTGGCGCAGATACGCAGTATTTT. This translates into CAISQTGADTQYF.

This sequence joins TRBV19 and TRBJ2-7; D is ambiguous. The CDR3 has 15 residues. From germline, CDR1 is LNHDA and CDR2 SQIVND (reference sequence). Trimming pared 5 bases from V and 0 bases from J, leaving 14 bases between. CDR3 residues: CASSYSYRSSYEQYF. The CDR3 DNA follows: TGTGCCAGTAGTTACTCCTATCGGAGCTCCTACGAGCAGTACTTC.

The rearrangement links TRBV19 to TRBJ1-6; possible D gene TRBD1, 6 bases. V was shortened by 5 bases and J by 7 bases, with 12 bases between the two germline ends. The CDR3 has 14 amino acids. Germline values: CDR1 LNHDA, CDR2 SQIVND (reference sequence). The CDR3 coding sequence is TGTGCCAGTAGTTCCCGACAGGCAAATTCACCCCTCCACTTT. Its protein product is CASSSRQANSPLHF.

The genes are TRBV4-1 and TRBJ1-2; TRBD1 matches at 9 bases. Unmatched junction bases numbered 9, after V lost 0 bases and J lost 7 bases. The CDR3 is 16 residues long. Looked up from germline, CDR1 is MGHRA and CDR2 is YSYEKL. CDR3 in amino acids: CASSQEGGGTGFGYTF. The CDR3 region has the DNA TGCGCCAGCAGCCAAGAGGGAGGGGGGACAGGGTTTGGCTACACCTTC.

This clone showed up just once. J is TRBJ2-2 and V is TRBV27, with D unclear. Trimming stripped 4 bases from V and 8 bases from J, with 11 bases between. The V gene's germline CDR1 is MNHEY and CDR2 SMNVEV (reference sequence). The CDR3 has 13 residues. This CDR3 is CASSSTARGELFF. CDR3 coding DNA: TGTGCCAGCAGTTCCACAGCTCGGGGGGAGCTGTTTTTT.

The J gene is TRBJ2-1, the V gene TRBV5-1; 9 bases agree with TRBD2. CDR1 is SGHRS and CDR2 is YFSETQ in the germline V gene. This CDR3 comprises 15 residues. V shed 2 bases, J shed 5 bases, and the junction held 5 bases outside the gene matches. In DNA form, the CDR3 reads TGCGCCAGCAGCTTCGGCGGGGGGGTAAACAATGAGCAGTTCTTC. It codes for CASSFGGGVNNEQFF.

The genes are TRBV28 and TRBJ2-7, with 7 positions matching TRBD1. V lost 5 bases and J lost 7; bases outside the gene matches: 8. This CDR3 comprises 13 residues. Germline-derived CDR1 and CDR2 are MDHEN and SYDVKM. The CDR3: CASSTQGLGEQYF. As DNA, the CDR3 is TGTGCCAGCAGTACACAGGGGTTGGGGGAGCAGTACTTC.

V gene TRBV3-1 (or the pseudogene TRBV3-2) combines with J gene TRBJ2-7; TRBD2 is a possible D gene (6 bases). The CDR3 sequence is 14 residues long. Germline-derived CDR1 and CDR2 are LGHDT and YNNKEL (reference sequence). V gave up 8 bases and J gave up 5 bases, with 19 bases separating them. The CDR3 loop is CASGTAGKYNEQYF. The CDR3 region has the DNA TGTGCCAGCGGCACGGCGGGGAAATACAACGAGCAGTACTTC.

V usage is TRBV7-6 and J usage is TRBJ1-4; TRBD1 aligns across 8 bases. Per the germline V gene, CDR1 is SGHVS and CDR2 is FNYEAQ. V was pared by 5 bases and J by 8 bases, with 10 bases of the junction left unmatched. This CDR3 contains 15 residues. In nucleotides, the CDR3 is TGTGCCAGCAGCCGTACAGGGGGGAGTTCAGAAAAACTGTTTTTT. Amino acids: CASSRTGGSSEKLFF.

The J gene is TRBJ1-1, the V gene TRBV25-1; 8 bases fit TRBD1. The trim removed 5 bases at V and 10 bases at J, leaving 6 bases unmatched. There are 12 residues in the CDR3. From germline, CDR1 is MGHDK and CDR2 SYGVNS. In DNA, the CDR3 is TGTGCCAGCAGTTCCCGGACAGGGAGAGCTTTCTTT. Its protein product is CASSSRTGRAFF. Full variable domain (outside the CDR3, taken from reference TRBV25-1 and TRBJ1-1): EADIYQTPRYLVIGTGKKITLECSQTMGHDKMYWYQQDPGMELHLIHYSYGVNSTEKGDLSSESTVSRIRTEHFPLTLESARPSHTSQYLCASSSRTGRAFFGQGTRLTVV.

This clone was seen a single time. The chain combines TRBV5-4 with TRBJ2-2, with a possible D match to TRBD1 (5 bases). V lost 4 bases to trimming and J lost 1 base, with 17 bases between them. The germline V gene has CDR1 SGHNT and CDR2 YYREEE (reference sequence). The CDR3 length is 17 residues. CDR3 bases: TGTGCCAGCAGCCCTGTGGACACCCCTATGAACACCGGGGAGCTGTTTTTT. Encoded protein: CASSPVDTPMNTGELFF.

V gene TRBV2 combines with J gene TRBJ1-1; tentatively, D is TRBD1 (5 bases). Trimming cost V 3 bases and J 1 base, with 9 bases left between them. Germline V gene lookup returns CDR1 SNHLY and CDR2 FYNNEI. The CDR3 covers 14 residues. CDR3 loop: CASSEWTQNTEAFF. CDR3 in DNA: TGTGCCAGCAGTGAGTGGACACAGAACACTGAAGCTTTCTTT. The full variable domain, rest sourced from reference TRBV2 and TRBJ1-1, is EPEVTQTPSHQVTQMGQEVILRCVPISNHLYFYWYRQILGQKVEFLVSFYNNEISEKSEIFDDQFSVERPDGSNFTLKIRSTKLEDSAMYFCASSEWTQNTEAFFGQGTRLTVV.

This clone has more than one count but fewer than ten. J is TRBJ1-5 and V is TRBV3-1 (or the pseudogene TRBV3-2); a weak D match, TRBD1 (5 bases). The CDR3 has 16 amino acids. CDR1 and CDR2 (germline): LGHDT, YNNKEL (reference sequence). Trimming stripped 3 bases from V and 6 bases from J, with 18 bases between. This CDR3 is CASSHGAGPGGQPQHF. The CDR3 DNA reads TGTGCCAGCAGCCACGGAGCAGGCCCCGGGGGTCAGCCCCAGCATTTT.

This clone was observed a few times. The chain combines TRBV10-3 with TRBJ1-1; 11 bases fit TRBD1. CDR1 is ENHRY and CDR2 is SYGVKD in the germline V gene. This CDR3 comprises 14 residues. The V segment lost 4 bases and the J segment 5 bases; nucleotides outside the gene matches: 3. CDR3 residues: CAISVGTGGTEAFF. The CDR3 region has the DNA TGTGCCATCAGTGTGGGGACAGGGGGAACTGAAGCTTTCTTT.